In this sample, the clone carrying this T cell receptor beta chain turned up a few times. The antigen is unknown. The CDR3 loop spans 15 amino acids. The germline CDR1 and CDR2 sequences are KGHSH and LQKENI. Trimming cost V 2 bases and J 0 bases, with 9 bases left between them. This sample is part of a study of T-cell reconstitution after alpha-beta-depleted transplantation in children. Study-wide findings and caveats: After one year, T-cell counts and TCRbeta diversity mostly came from new T cells. It was surviving recipient T cells and thymic progenitors that gave some patients high TCRbeta diversity at day 60. Several hundred expanded graft clones reportedly supplied alpha-beta T cells about two months after transplant.

This sample's TCRbeta library carried unique molecular identifier barcodes. TCRdb reanalysed the PCR reads using MiXCR and keeps one entry per CDR3 protein. This sample has 90,000 to 100,000 distinct CDR3 sequences, with roughly a quarter found just once. This sequence joins TRBV18 and TRBJ2-3, with no clear D. The receptor's source is a boy aged 2 to 10 with acute lymphoblastic leukemia, due to receive a stem cell transplant. Sequenced here: PBMCs, sampled before TCRalphabeta/CD19-depleted stem cell transplant. The CDR3 nucleotides read TGTGCCAGCTCACCAATCACGATGAGCACAGATACGCAGTATTTT. It encodes CASSPITMSTDTQYF.